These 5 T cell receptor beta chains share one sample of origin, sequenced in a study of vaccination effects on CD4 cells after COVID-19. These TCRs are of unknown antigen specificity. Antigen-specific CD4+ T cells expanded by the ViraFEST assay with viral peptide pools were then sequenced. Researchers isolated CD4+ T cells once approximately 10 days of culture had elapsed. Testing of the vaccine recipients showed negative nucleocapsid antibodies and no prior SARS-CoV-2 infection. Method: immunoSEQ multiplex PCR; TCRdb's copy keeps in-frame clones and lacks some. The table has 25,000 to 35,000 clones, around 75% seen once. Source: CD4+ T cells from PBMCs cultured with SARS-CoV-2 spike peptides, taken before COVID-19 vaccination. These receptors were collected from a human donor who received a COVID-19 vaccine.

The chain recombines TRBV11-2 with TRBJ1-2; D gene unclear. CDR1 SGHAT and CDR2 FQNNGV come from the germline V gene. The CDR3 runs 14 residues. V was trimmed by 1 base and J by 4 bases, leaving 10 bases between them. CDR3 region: CASSLVRARYGYTF. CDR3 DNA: TGTGCCAGCAGCTTAGTTAGGGCCCGCTATGGCTACACCTTC.

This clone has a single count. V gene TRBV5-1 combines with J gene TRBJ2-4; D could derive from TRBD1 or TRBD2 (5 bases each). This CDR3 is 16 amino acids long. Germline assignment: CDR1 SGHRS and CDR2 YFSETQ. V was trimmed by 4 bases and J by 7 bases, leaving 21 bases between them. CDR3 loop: CASSVGWGSSDNIQYF. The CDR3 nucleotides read TGCGCCAGCAGCGTTGGTTGGGGGAGCAGCGATAACATTCAGTACTTC.

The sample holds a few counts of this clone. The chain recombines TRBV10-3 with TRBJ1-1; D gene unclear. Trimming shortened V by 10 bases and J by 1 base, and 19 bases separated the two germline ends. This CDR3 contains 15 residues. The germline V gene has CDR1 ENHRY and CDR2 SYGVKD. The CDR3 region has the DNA TGTGCCACCCTACACGCAGACGGACCGAACACTGAAGCTTTCTTT. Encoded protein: CATLHADGPNTEAFF.

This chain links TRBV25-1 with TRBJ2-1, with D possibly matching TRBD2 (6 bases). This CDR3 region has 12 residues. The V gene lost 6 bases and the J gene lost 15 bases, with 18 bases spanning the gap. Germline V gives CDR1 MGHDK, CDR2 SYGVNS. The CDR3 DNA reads TGTGCCAGCAGACAAGGAGGCGGGACCCCGTTCTTC. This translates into CASRQGGGTPFF. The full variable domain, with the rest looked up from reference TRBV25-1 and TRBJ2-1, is EADIYQTPRYLVIGTGKKITLECSQTMGHDKMYWYQQDPGMELHLIHYSYGVNSTEKGDLSSESTVSRIRTEHFPLTLESARPSHTSQYLCASRQGGGTPFFGPGTRLTVL.

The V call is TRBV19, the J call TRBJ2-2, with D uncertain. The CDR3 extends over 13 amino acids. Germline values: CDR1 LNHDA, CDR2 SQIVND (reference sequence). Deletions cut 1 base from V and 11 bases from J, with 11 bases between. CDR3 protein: CASSIGWGTELFF. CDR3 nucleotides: TGTGCCAGTAGTATAGGGTGGGGAACAGAGCTGTTTTTT.